These 22 T cell receptor beta chains originate from one sample sequenced in a study of T cell clonality in common variable immunodeficiency. The protocol was immunoSEQ multiplex PCR, while the TCRdb copy is restricted to in-frame clones and leaves out a portion. This repertoire holds 30,000 or so clones, and none appear only once. The sequencing sample was made of peripheral blood mononuclear cells. The receptors were sampled from a person aged 18-70 years in good health.

This clone was seen many times. The CDR3 end falls 3 residues outside the read, so it is completed with the germline J gene. The V call is TRBV18, the J call TRBJ1-2, with 8 bases identical to TRBD1. V gave up 4 bases and J gave up 4 bases; unmatched junction bases: 8. The CDR3 has 15 residues. Germline CDR1 and CDR2: KGHSH and LQKENI. The CDR3 spells CASSLLGQGGYGYTF. The DNA read from the CDR3 is TGTGCCAGCTCACTACTCGGACAGGGTGGCTATGGC.

The sample holds a few counts of this clone. The read stops 3 residues short of the end of the CDR3; the missing end is completed from the germline J gene. The rearrangement uses TRBV11-1 and TRBJ1-2; D is perhaps TRBD1 (5 bases). V lost 4 bases to trimming and J lost 5 bases, with 14 bases between them. The CDR3 is 14 residues long. The germline CDR1 and CDR2 sequences are SGHAT and FQDESV (reference sequence). CDR3 region: CASSWGDGSYGYTF. CDR3 DNA (partial): TGTGCCAGCAGCTGGGGGGACGGTTCTTATGGC.

This clone has at least ten counts. The missing CDR3 end, 3 residues past where the read stops, is filled in from the germline J gene. V and J are TRBV16 and TRBJ2-7; D unclear. Trimming left V 0 bases short and J 4 bases short, with 7 bases between. Germline V lookup: CDR1 KGHSY, CDR2 FQNENV. The CDR3 covers 13 residues. The CDR3 is CASSQSPEYEQYF. Incomplete CDR3 DNA: TGTGCCAGCAGCCAATCCCCAGAATACGAG.

Comment on this clone: The read finishes 3 residues shy of the CDR3 end, and the germline J gene is used to complete it. The rearrangement uses TRBV7-1 and TRBJ1-2; 12 positions agree with TRBD1. TRBV7-1 is known as an ORF, though its function is uncertain. This CDR3 spans 20 amino acids. CDR3 sequence: CASSSPRGSGTGGAYYDYTF. The CDR3 bases that were read are TGTGCCAGCAGCTCCCCCCGGGGATCCGGGACAGGGGGCGCGTACTACGAC.

The table lists this clone with many counts. Read data end 3 residues before the CDR3 end; the end is taken from the germline J gene. V and J are TRBV20-1 and TRBJ2-2; TRBD2 agrees at 12 bases. The CDR3 spans 16 residues. J gave up 6 bases and V 5 bases, and 10 bases lay outside the gene matches. In germline, CDR1 is DFQATT, CDR2 SNEGSKA (reference sequence). The DNA read from the CDR3 is TGCAGTGCTTCACTAGCGGGGGGCCCCAGATCCGGGGAG. It translates to CSASLAGGPRSGE. The CDR3 as a whole reads CSASLAGGPRSGELFF.

This clone was recorded many times. Read data end 3 residues before the CDR3 end; the end is taken from the germline J gene. The chain carries TRBV19 and TRBJ2-3; no clear D gene. The CDR3 sequence is 15 residues long. Germline V gene lookup returns CDR1 LNHDA and CDR2 SQIVND (reference sequence). This CDR3 is CASSILRFSNQPQYF. CDR3 bases read: TGTGCCAGTAGTATCTTAAGGTTTAGCAATCAGCCG.

This clone was seen repeatedly, ten times or more. Read coverage stops 3 residues before the CDR3 terminus; the germline J gene supplies the remainder. V is TRBV19 and J is TRBJ2-3, with TRBD2 matching 9 bases. Trimming at V came to 5 bases and at J to 2 bases, leaving 8 bases not matched to a gene. Germline assignment: CDR1 LNHDA and CDR2 SQIVND (reference sequence). The CDR3 spans 16 residues. The CDR3 bases that were read are TGTGCCAGTAGTGTAGTAGCGGGAGCGCCCACAGATACG. This gives the protein CASSVVAGAPTDT. The whole CDR3 protein reads CASSVVAGAPTDTQYF.

This clone was observed at least ten times. Read coverage stops 3 residues before the CDR3 terminus; the germline J gene supplies the remainder. This chain joins TRBV7-9 and TRBJ1-1, with 12 bases aligning to TRBD1. The V segment lost 2 bases and the J segment 7 bases; nucleotides outside the gene matches: 5. CDR3 size: 15 residues. Germline-derived CDR1 and CDR2 are SEHNR and FQNEAQ (reference sequence). The chain's CDR3 is CASSLWDRGRVEAFF. The CDR3 DNA, read in part, is TGTGCCAGCAGCTTATGGGACAGGGGGCGCGTTGAA.

This clone is medium-sized in the sample. The CDR3 end lies 3 residues beyond the end of the read and is filled in from the germline J gene. The V gene is TRBV11-2, the J gene TRBJ2-7; perhaps TRBD1 as D (6 bases). Germline V gene data show CDR1 as SGHAT and CDR2 as FQNNGV. The CDR3 spans 15 residues. V shed 3 bases and J shed 1 base, with 13 bases lying between them. The covered CDR3 bases are TGTGCCAGCAGCTTTCAACAGGGAACATCCTACGAG. This translates into CASSFQQGTSYE. The entire CDR3 is CASSFQQGTSYEQYF.

This clone was detected ten times or more. Coverage ceases 3 residues before the CDR3 finishes, and the germline J gene fills in the end. The rearrangement uses TRBV20-1 and TRBJ1-1, with 11 bases fitting TRBD1. The CDR3 sequence is 15 residues long. J gave up 1 base and V 3 bases, and 4 bases lay outside the gene matches. Germline lookup yields CDR1 DFQATT and CDR2 SNEGSKA (reference sequence). The CDR3 is CSARDRGRGNTEAFF. CDR3 bases read: TGCAGTGCTAGGGACAGGGGGCGCGGGAACACTGAA.

Ten or more counts support this clone. The CDR3 extends 3 residues past the end of the read, so its final part is completed from the germline J gene. Other DNA sequences in this specimen translate into the identical CDR3. The J gene is TRBJ2-1, the V gene TRBV20-1; 11 bases align to TRBD2. Trimming removed 3 bases from V and 8 bases from J; junction bases left unmatched: 6. This CDR3 has 14 amino acids. Germline CDR1 reads DFQATT; CDR2 reads SNEGSKA (reference sequence). The CDR3 spells CSARKLAGVDEQFF. CDR3 bases read: TGCAGTGCTAGGAAACTAGCGGGAGTCGATGAG.

This clone was recorded many times. The sequence runs out 3 residues before the end of the CDR3; the remainder is reconstructed from the germline J gene. The chain carries TRBV5-5 and TRBJ2-1; the match to TRBD1 covers 7 bases. The CDR3 has 15 amino acids. J was trimmed by 2 bases and V by 3 bases; bases with no gene match: 5. The germline V gene has CDR1 SGHKS and CDR2 YYEKEE (reference sequence). Partial CDR3 DNA: TGTGCCAGCAGCTGGATCGGGACAGCCTACAATGAG. Amino acid sequence: CASSWIGTAYNE. The CDR3 reads in full as CASSWIGTAYNEQFF.

This clone has ten or more counts. The CDR3 end is not reached by the read, which stops 3 residues before it; the germline J gene fills it in. V gene TRBV5-1 combines with J gene TRBJ2-2, with TRBD1 identical over 10 bases. Per the germline V gene, CDR1 is SGHRS and CDR2 is YFSETQ. CDR3 length: 15 residues. V gave up 4 bases and J gave up 6 bases; unmatched junction bases: 6. CDR3 DNA, as far as it was read: TGCGCCAGCAGCGACCCAGGACAGGGGGCCGGGGAG. Protein sequence: CASSDPGQGAGE. The CDR3 as a whole reads CASSDPGQGAGELFF.

This clone was recorded at least ten times. The read halts 3 residues ahead of the CDR3 end, with the missing end drawn from the germline J gene. J is TRBJ2-3 and V is TRBV7-9, with 9 nucleotides matching TRBD1. J lost 5 bases, V lost 8 bases, and 8 bases had no gene match. Germline loops: CDR1 SEHNR, CDR2 FQNEAQ (reference sequence). The length of the CDR3 is 14 residues. CDR3 amino acids: CASGPGQGRDTQYF. The CDR3 DNA, read in part, is TGTGCCAGCGGCCCCGGACAGGGGCGAGATACG.

In this sample, this clone turned up many times. Read data end 3 residues before the CDR3 end; the end is taken from the germline J gene. The chain has TRBV20-1 and TRBJ2-5, with D maybe TRBD1 (5 bases). Germline V gene sequence: CDR1 DFQATT, CDR2 SNEGSKA (reference sequence). V was clipped by 4 bases and J by 3 bases, with 15 bases between them. There are 14 residues in the CDR3. CDR3: CSATLEPREETQYF. The part of the CDR3 DNA that was read is TGCAGTGCTACGCTTGAGCCCAGGGAAGAGACC.

In this sample, this clone turned up many times. The read is 3 residues too short to cover the CDR3 end, so that end is filled in from the germline J gene. The chain carries TRBV20-1 and TRBJ1-2; TRBD1 might be the D (5 bases). With 3 bases removed from V and 6 bases from J, the gap between germline ends came to 20 bases. This CDR3 is built from 15 residues. Germline loops: CDR1 DFQATT, CDR2 SNEGSKA (reference sequence). The CDR3 bases that were read are TGCAGTGCTAGTTGGGGTGCAGGGTTTGCGGATGGC. This translates into CSASWGAGFADG. The complete CDR3 protein is CSASWGAGFADGYTF.

This clone has at least ten counts. CDR3 sequence reads: CASSRLGQGEADTQYF. Incomplete CDR3 DNA: TGCGCCAGCAGCCGCCTGGGCCAGGGGGAAGCAGATACG. The chain recombines TRBV5-1 with TRBJ2-3; TRBD1 matches 7 bases. The read is 3 residues too short to cover the CDR3 end, so that end is filled in from the germline J gene. The CDR3 sequence is 16 residues long. V lost 4 bases, J lost 4 bases, and 12 bases stayed unmatched. CDR1 and CDR2 from the germline V gene are SGHRS and YFSETQ.

This clone was counted many times. The read terminates 3 residues ahead of where the CDR3 ends, so the germline J gene completes it. The chain combines TRBV11-3 with TRBJ2-3; perhaps TRBD1 as D (6 bases). This CDR3 has 15 amino acids. From germline, CDR1 is SGHNT and CDR2 YENEEA. The V and J ends lost 5 bases and 4 bases respectively, with 16 bases between them. The sequenced CDR3 bases are TGTGCCAGCAGCACGACAGGCACTGAGGCAGATACG. This codes for CASSTTGTEADT. The whole CDR3 sequence reads CASSTTGTEADTQYF.

The table lists this clone with many counts. The sequence runs out 3 residues before the end of the CDR3; the remainder is reconstructed from the germline J gene. The chain uses TRBV5-1 and TRBJ2-4; D is ambiguous. V lost 0 bases, J lost 8 bases, and 9 bases lay in between. This CDR3 spans 13 amino acids. Germline CDR1 is SGHRS and CDR2 is YFSETQ. CDR3: CASSLEGRYIQYF. CDR3 DNA (partial): TGCGCCAGCAGCTTGGAGGGTCGGTACATT.

In its sample, this clone was seen many times. The missing CDR3 end, 3 residues past where the read stops, is filled in from the germline J gene. The chain couples TRBV14 to TRBJ2-7; D is unclear. Looked up from germline, CDR1 is SGHDN and CDR2 is FVKESK. Trimming removed 3 bases from V and 3 bases from J, with 9 bases in between. The CDR3 has 13 amino acids. CDR3 sequence reads: CASSQEKGYEQYF. The covered CDR3 bases are TGTGCCAGCAGCCAGGAAAAGGGCTACGAG.

This clone was observed many times. The read halts 3 residues ahead of the CDR3 end, with the missing end drawn from the germline J gene. The genes are TRBV12-3 or TRBV12-4 and TRBJ1-2; TRBD1 matches 8 bases. J gave up 5 bases and V 4 bases, and 3 bases lay outside the gene matches. This CDR3 is 13 amino acids long. The CDR3 region is CASSWTGNYGYTF. CDR3 bases read: TGTGCCAGCAGTTGGACAGGGAATTATGGC.

About this clone itself: The read terminates 3 residues ahead of where the CDR3 ends, so the germline J gene completes it. The chain has TRBV5-1 and TRBJ2-3; no definite D call. Germline V CDR1 and CDR2: SGHRS, YFSETQ. This CDR3 is built from 11 residues. The CDR3: CASSFSEAQYF. Incomplete CDR3 DNA: TGCGCCAGCAGCTTCTCTGAGGCG.